The 28 T cell receptor beta chains reported below all come from one sample, sequenced in a study of tumor-infiltrating lymphocytes in oesophageal squamous cell carcinoma. TCRdb re-derived calls from the PCR reads in MiXCR, one entry per CDR3 protein. The sample carries about 21,000 distinct CDR3 sequences, about 43% recorded once. Input material: normal esophageal tissue next to the tumor. The receptors were sampled from a male donor with esophageal squamous cell carcinoma.

This clonotype has at least ten counts. The V call is TRBV27, the J call TRBJ2-2; D remains ambiguous. The length of the CDR3 is 13 residues. Trimming left V 4 bases short and J 4 bases short, with 7 bases between. CDR1 MNHEY and CDR2 SMNVEV come from the germline V gene (reference sequence). The CDR3 loop reads CASSSQTTGELFF. DNA of the CDR3: TGTGCCAGCAGTTCACAGACCACCGGGGAGCTGTTTTTT.

This clonotype showed up many times. V and J are TRBV6-1 and TRBJ1-3, with TRBD1 matching over 7 bases. Trimming took 2 bases from V and 4 from J; bases not matched to a gene: 5. This CDR3 comprises 15 residues. Germline V gives CDR1 MNHNS, CDR2 SASEGT. CDR3: CASSEYGTEGNTIYF. CDR3 in DNA: TGTGCCAGCAGTGAATATGGGACAGAAGGAAACACCATATATTTT.

Worth noting for this clonotype: It may be a read error: a sequence one base away is much more abundant. CDR3 sequence: CASSLSWGSNEQYF. The DNA of the CDR3 is TGTGCCAGCAGTTTAAGTTGGGGTTCCAATGAGCAGTACTTC. This chain links TRBV28 with TRBJ2-3; D gene uncertain. The better agreement between TRBJ2-7 and the DNA end casts doubt on the J call. CDR1 and CDR2 from the germline V gene are MDHEN and SYDVKM. This CDR3 comprises 14 residues.

As concerns this clonotype: The junction departs from the called germline gene at one end, perhaps through a read error. The chain is built from TRBV7-8 and TRBJ1-6; possibly TRBD1 for D (6 bases). The CDR3 is made up of 13 amino acids. CDR1 and CDR2 (germline): SGHVS, FQNEAQ. The CDR3 region is CASSLRQDYEQYF. As DNA, the CDR3 is TGTGCCAGCAGCCTAAGACAGGACTACGAGCAGTACTTT.

Many counts were recorded for this clonotype. The rearrangement links TRBV28 to TRBJ2-7, with 9 bases lining up with TRBD1. The J segment lost 1 base and the V segment lost 8 bases, leaving 0 bases of the junction unmatched. This CDR3 has 12 residues. CDR1 and CDR2 (germline): MDHEN, SYDVKM. CDR3 region: CASGTGSYEQYF. The CDR3 DNA follows: TGTGCCAGCGGGACAGGGTCCTACGAGCAGTACTTC.

This clonotype counts as medium-sized. This sequence joins TRBV7-9 and TRBJ2-1, with D tentatively TRBD2 (6 bases). Per germline, CDR1 SEHNR and CDR2 FQNEAQ (reference sequence). This CDR3 contains 14 residues. V was shortened by 5 bases and J by 7 bases, with 15 bases between the two germline ends. The CDR3 protein is CASSDTGRNNEQFF. CDR3 DNA: TGTGCCAGCAGCGATACCGGGAGAAATAATGAGCAGTTCTTC.

The genes are TRBV10-2 and TRBJ2-2; D is undetermined. This CDR3 spans 13 amino acids. V was clipped by 9 bases and J by 1 base, with 9 bases between them. From germline, CDR1 is WSHSY and CDR2 SAAADI. CDR3 DNA sequence: TGCGCCAGTCAAGGGCTGAACACCGGGGAGCTGTTTTTT. Translation gives CASQGLNTGELFF.

In its sample, this clonotype is medium-sized. This chain joins TRBV6-1 and TRBJ2-1; the match to TRBD1 covers 9 bases. Germline V gene sequence: CDR1 MNHNS, CDR2 SASEGT. The CDR3 is made up of 14 amino acids. The trim removed 2 bases at V and 8 bases at J, leaving 4 bases unmatched. This CDR3 is CASSERQGVYEQFF. The CDR3 DNA reads TGTGCCAGCAGTGAACGACAGGGGGTCTATGAGCAGTTCTTC.

This clonotype is medium-sized by share. A much larger clone lies one base from this, so it may be a read error. The rearrangement uses TRBV7-2 and TRBJ2-1; D is uncertain. The tail of the sequence fits TRBJ2-7 better, so the J call may be wrong. Per germline, CDR1 SGHTA and CDR2 FQGNSA. The CDR3 loop spans 15 amino acids. The CDR3 region is CASSLDVSSYNEQYF. The CDR3 coding sequence is TGTGCCAGCAGCTTAGATGTCAGCTCCTACAATGAGCAGTACTTC.

This clonotype is labeled large (0.1 to 1%). The chain employs TRBV7-2 and TRBJ2-1; 11 nucleotides agree with TRBD2. The ends lost 5 bases at V and 4 bases at J; junction bases unmatched: 7. Germline V gives CDR1 SGHTA, CDR2 FQGNSA. The CDR3 spans 16 residues. DNA of the CDR3: TGTGCCAGCAGCCCCGAACTAGCGGGAGTTTACAATGAGCAGTTCTTC. Protein: CASSPELAGVYNEQFF.

This clonotype was seen a few times. The chain combines TRBV7-2 with TRBJ2-1, with 10 nucleotides matching TRBD2. The germline V gene has CDR1 SGHTA and CDR2 FQGNSA. Germline trimming cut 2 bases from V and 9 bases from J; bases unmatched to any gene: 4. The CDR3 contains 14 residues. In DNA, the CDR3 is TGTGCCAGCAGCTTACTAGCGGGAGTGGGTGAGCAGTTCTTC. Its protein is CASSLLAGVGEQFF.

This clonotype has ten or more counts. This rearrangement joins TRBV4-3 to TRBJ2-3, with TRBD2 matching 9 bases. There are 15 residues in the CDR3. V shed 0 bases, J shed 3 bases, and the junction held 1 base outside the gene matches. Looked up from germline, CDR1 is LGHNA and CDR2 is YSLEER. The CDR3, as DNA: TGCGCCAGCAGCCAAGACACTAGCGGGACAGATACGCAGTATTTT. Amino acid sequence: CASSQDTSGTDTQYF.

The rearrangement links TRBV7-2 to TRBJ2-7, with D possibly being TRBD2 (7 bases). Deletions cut 1 base from V and 2 bases from J, with 15 bases between. Germline CDR1 SGHTA, CDR2 FQGNSA. The CDR3 is 16 residues long. CDR3 residues: CASSLDGGGRPYEQYF. Written as DNA, the CDR3 is TGTGCCAGCAGCTTAGATGGGGGCGGGAGACCCTACGAGCAGTACTTC.

Of note for this clonotype: This CDR3 fails to terminate in the conserved phenylalanine or tryptophan, so it likely reflects a read error. No DNA is shown, since the ends of the CDR3 on it are uncertain; the CDR3 is the one TCRdb lists. This chain links TRBV7-3 with TRBJ2-1; the table's TRBD1 call for D was not verified on the DNA. The CDR3 spans 14 residues, counting both ends. The germline CDR1 and CDR2 sequences are SGHTA and FQGTGA. The CDR3 spells CASSINRGMQYFGS.

The chain recombines TRBV12-5 with TRBJ2-3; 11 bases fit TRBD1. Germline assignment: CDR1 LGHNT and CDR2 FRNRAP. V lost 4 bases to trimming and J lost 4 bases; unmatched junction nucleotides: 7. The CDR3 is 16 amino acids. Written as DNA, the CDR3 is TGTGCTAGTGGTTCTGGACAGGGGGCTGTCTCAGATACGCAGTATTTT. Encoded protein: CASGSGQGAVSDTQYF.

This clonotype was recorded at least ten times. This chain joins TRBV6-1 and TRBJ1-6, with 8 positions matching TRBD1. There are 15 residues in the CDR3. CDR1 and CDR2 (germline): MNHNS, SASEGT. V dropped 4 bases and J dropped 8; count of bases not matched to a gene: 7. DNA of the CDR3: TGTGCCAGCAGTGCACCAGGGGGCTACGATTCACCCCTCCACTTT. Translation: CASSAPGGYDSPLHF.

At least ten counts were recorded for this clonotype. A read error may explain this, as a much larger clone is one base away. This CDR3 reads CASSLGGGRNEQYF. The CDR3 DNA is TGTGCCAGCAGTTTGGGGGGGGGACGGAATGAGCAGTACTTC. J is TRBJ2-1 and V is TRBV28; 7 bases map to TRBD2. The tail of the sequence fits TRBJ2-7 better, so the J call may be wrong. The CDR3 contains 14 residues. From germline, CDR1 is MDHEN and CDR2 SYDVKM.

The J gene is TRBJ2-5, the V gene TRBV6-6, with 8 positions matching TRBD2. The DNA end is a closer match to TRBJ2-1, so the J assignment may be wrong. Looked up from germline, CDR1 is MNHNY and CDR2 is SVGAGI (reference sequence). The CDR3 length is 17 residues. For the CDR3, the DNA is TGTGCCAGCAGTTATTCCCCGGGACTAGGAAATCGCAATGAGCAGTTCTTC. Residues: CASSYSPGLGNRNEQFF.

This chain's CDR3 is CASSLAPAGETQYF. CDR3 sequence (DNA): TGTGCCAGCAGCTTAGCGCCGGCGGGAGAGACCCAGTACTTC. V gene TRBV7-6 combines with J gene TRBJ2-5; weak D call: TRBD2 (5 bases). V was shortened by 0 bases and J by 4 bases, with 9 bases between the two germline ends. There are 14 residues in the CDR3. In germline, CDR1 is SGHVS, CDR2 FNYEAQ.

This rearrangement joins TRBV11-3 to TRBJ2-7; D could derive from TRBD1 or TRBD2 (5 bases each). The V gene's germline CDR1 is SGHNT and CDR2 YENEEA. The CDR3 totals 16 residues. The ends were cut back, 5 bases at V and 0 bases at J, with 17 bases in the middle. The CDR3 sequence is CASSPGRKSSSYEQYF. Written as DNA, the CDR3 is TGTGCCAGCAGCCCGGGGCGCAAATCTTCCTCCTACGAGCAGTACTTC.

Concerning this clonotype itself: The conserved phenylalanine or tryptophan is not found at the CDR3 terminus, so this likely reflects a read error. It is unclear where the CDR3 begins or ends on the DNA, so no DNA is shown, and the CDR3 is as TCRdb lists it. The gene calls are TRBV28 and TRBJ2-1; TRBD2, the table's D call, was not compared with the DNA. Termini included, the CDR3 measures 18 amino acids. Per the germline V gene, CDR1 is MDHEN and CDR2 is SYDVKM. The CDR3 is CASSLGVAGVSDEQYFGS.

The chain has TRBV7-2 and TRBJ2-3; 9 bases are a match to TRBD2. V was pared by 4 bases and J by 2 bases, with 7 bases of the junction left unmatched. Germline assignment: CDR1 SGHTA and CDR2 FQGNSA. CDR3 length: 16 amino acids. In DNA, the CDR3 is TGTGCCAGCAGCTCCCGACTAGCGGCAACCACAGATACGCAGTATTTT. It codes for CASSSRLAATTDTQYF.

The rearrangement uses TRBV28 and TRBJ2-7, with D possibly TRBD1 on 6 matching bases. The J call may be faulty, since TRBJ2-1 better matches the DNA end. Germline CDR1 and CDR2: MDHEN and SYDVKM. This CDR3 spans 12 amino acids. This chain's CDR3 is CATHRVRDEQFF. The CDR3 coding sequence is TGTGCCACCCACAGGGTACGGGATGAGCAGTTCTTC.

This clonotype appeared once. The chain couples TRBV20-1 to TRBJ2-1; D remains unclear. The CDR3 sequence is 14 residues long. CDR1 is DFQATT, CDR2 SNEGSKA, per germline (reference sequence). The CDR3 here is CSTEDPSLRNEQFF. CDR3 bases: TGCAGCACCGAGGACCCTTCTCTCCGCAATGAGCAGTTCTTC.

This chain joins TRBV9 and TRBJ2-7, with 13 positions matching TRBD2. The V and J ends lost 3 bases and 5 bases, in that order; junction bases with no gene match: 5. Germline V CDR1 and CDR2: SGDLS, YYNGEE. This CDR3 has 15 amino acids. In DNA form, the CDR3 reads TGTGCCAGCAGCGACGGACTAGCGGGAGCTGACGAGCAGTACTTC. Protein sequence: CASSDGLAGADEQYF.

This clonotype was detected many times. V gene TRBV12-3 or TRBV12-4 combines with J gene TRBJ1-2; D is possibly TRBD1 (6 bases). The CDR3 runs to 13 residues. V was clipped by 8 bases and J by 7 bases, with 17 bases between them. The CDR3 nucleotides are TGTGCCAGCGGGAGGACAGAGGGGGGTGGCTACACCTTC. Translating gives CASGRTEGGGYTF.

The DNA for the CDR3 is TGTGCCAGCAGCCCCCCTGGGGGGGTGCAGTACTTC. Translation gives CASSPPGGVQYF. V usage is TRBV7-3 and J usage is TRBJ2-3, with 7 bases matching TRBD2. The end of the DNA is better explained by TRBJ2-7, so the J call may be wrong. Germline loops: CDR1 SGHTA, CDR2 FQGTGA. CDR3 length: 12 amino acids.

A word on this clonotype: With a much larger clone just one base away, this may be a read error. V gene TRBV6-6 combines with J gene TRBJ2-7; 8 positions match TRBD2. Germline CDR1 and CDR2: MNHNY and SVGAGI (reference sequence). CDR3 length: 16 residues. The J segment lost 4 bases and the V segment lost 0 bases, leaving 8 bases of the junction unmatched. The CDR3 coding sequence is TGTGCCAGCAGTTACTCGGCCGGGAGGGGGTTTTACGAGCAGTACTTC. Residues: CASSYSAGRGFYEQYF.